Listed here are 26 T cell receptor beta chains from one sample, sequenced in a study of OX40 agonist ivuxolimab in advanced cancers. TCRdb's copy holds only in-frame clones and misses some; the assay was immunoSEQ multiplex PCR. Of 45,000 to 65,000 clones in the sample, approximately 92% were seen once. The sequencing here drew on CD4+ or CD8+ T cells sorted from blood, taken in a trial of the OX40 agonist ivuxolimab. The receptors were sampled from an adult with an advanced solid tumor such as melanoma, head and neck, liver or kidney cancer.

The J gene is TRBJ2-5, the V gene TRBV28, with D possibly TRBD2 on 6 matching bases. The CDR3 contains 15 residues. The germline V and J ends were trimmed by 4 bases and 9 bases, with 21 bases remaining between them. Per germline, CDR1 MDHEN and CDR2 SYDVKM. The CDR3: CASSSLPSVLRPQYF. The CDR3 DNA sequence: TGTGCCAGCAGTTCCTTACCTAGCGTTTTGAGGCCCCAGTACTTC. Combining the CDR3 with reference TRBV28 and TRBJ2-5 gives the whole variable domain DVKVTQSSRYLVKRTGEKVFLECVQDMDHENMFWYRQDPGLGLRLIYFSYDVKMKEKGDIPEGYSVSREKKERFSLILESASTNQTSMYLCASSSLPSVLRPQYFGPGTRLLVL.

The J gene is TRBJ2-7, the V gene TRBV7-2; 12 bases align to TRBD2. V gave up 0 bases and J gave up 2 bases; unmatched junction bases: 2. Germline V gives CDR1 SGHTA, CDR2 FQGNSA. The CDR3 has 16 amino acids. Written as DNA, the CDR3 is TGTGCCAGCAGCTTAGCTGGACTAGCGGGGACCTACGAGCAGTACTTC. This encodes CASSLAGLAGTYEQYF. The variable domain in full, with the rest retrieved from reference TRBV7-2 and TRBJ2-7, is GAGVSQSPSNKVTEKGKDVELRCDPISGHTALYWYRQSLGQGLEFLIYFQGNSAPDKSGLPSDRFSAERTGGSVSTLTIQRTQQEDSAVYLCASSLAGLAGTYEQYFGPGTRLTVT.

This clone was recorded a few times. The rearrangement joins TRBV2 to TRBJ2-2, with D uncertain. The CDR3 totals 13 residues. Trimming removed 10 bases from V and 4 bases from J, with 13 bases in between. CDR1 and CDR2 (germline): SNHLY, FYNNEI. The CDR3 sequence: CATSVDGTGELFF. The CDR3 DNA reads TGTGCCACCTCAGTGGACGGCACCGGGGAGCTGTTTTTT. Full variable domain (remainder filled in from reference TRBV2 and TRBJ2-2): EPEVTQTPSHQVTQMGQEVILRCVPISNHLYFYWYRQILGQKVEFLVSFYNNEISEKSEIFDDQFSVERPDGSNFTLKIRSTKLEDSAMYFCATSVDGTGELFFGEGSRLTVL.

This chain links TRBV5-1 with TRBJ2-3; 7 bases agree with TRBD1. Germline CDR1 and CDR2: SGHRS and YFSETQ. The CDR3 consists of 15 residues. The trim removed 1 base at V and 0 bases at J, leaving 2 bases unmatched. This chain's CDR3 is CASSLWDRSTDTQYF. DNA for the CDR3: TGCGCCAGCAGCTTGTGGGACAGAAGCACAGATACGCAGTATTTT.

The chain employs TRBV19 and TRBJ2-7, with 11 bases identical to TRBD2. Losses at the gene ends were 4 bases for V and 3 bases for J; bases not matched to a gene: 5. The CDR3 spans 15 residues. Germline V gene sequence: CDR1 LNHDA, CDR2 SQIVND (reference sequence). This CDR3 reads CASSTRLAGNYEQYF. Here the CDR3 DNA reads TGTGCCAGTAGTACCCGACTAGCGGGAAACTACGAGCAGTACTTC.

The chain joins TRBV5-4 to TRBJ2-5; the match to TRBD2 covers 10 bases. Germline CDR1 SGHNT, CDR2 YYREEE (reference sequence). This CDR3 is 16 amino acids long. V shed 0 bases and J 5 bases; nucleotides not matched to a gene: 7. CDR3 nucleotides: TGTGCCAGCAGCTTGGGTGCTAGCGGGGGTGGTGAGACCCAGTACTTC. It translates to CASSLGASGGGETQYF. The variable domain in full, with the rest retrieved from reference TRBV5-4 and TRBJ2-5, is ETGVTQSPTHLIKTRGQQVTLRCSSQSGHNTVSWYQQALGQGPQFIFQYYREEENGRGNFPPRFSGLQFPNYSSELNVNALELDDSALYLCASSLGASGGGETQYFGPGTRLLVL.

The gene calls are TRBV5-4 and TRBJ2-7; tentatively, D is TRBD2 (6 bases). This CDR3 has 15 residues. The V and J ends lost 4 bases and 4 bases respectively, with 18 bases between them. Germline V gives CDR1 SGHNT, CDR2 YYREEE (reference sequence). The CDR3 nucleotides read TGTGCCAGCAGCGGTGGAGGGGCTCGGGGTTACGAGCAGTACTTC. Amino acid sequence: CASSGGGARGYEQYF. Full variable domain (remainder filled in from reference TRBV5-4 and TRBJ2-7): ETGVTQSPTHLIKTRGQQVTLRCSSQSGHNTVSWYQQALGQGPQFIFQYYREEENGRGNFPPRFSGLQFPNYSSELNVNALELDDSALYLCASSGGGARGYEQYFGPGTRLTVT.

The chain combines TRBV10-3 with TRBJ2-5; 7 nucleotides agree with TRBD1. CDR3 size: 13 residues. With 6 bases clipped from V and 2 bases from J, the junction kept 3 bases outside the gene matches. In germline, CDR1 is ENHRY, CDR2 SYGVKD. The CDR3 DNA reads TGTGCCATCAGCGGGACAGAACAAGAGACCCAGTACTTC. This encodes CAISGTEQETQYF.

The rearrangement links TRBV7-9 to TRBJ2-5; D assignment may be TRBD1 or TRBD2 (5 bases each). Germline CDR1 is SEHNR and CDR2 is FQNEAQ (reference sequence). With 5 bases removed from V and 9 bases from J, the gap between germline ends came to 19 bases. The CDR3 is 14 residues long. The DNA of the CDR3 is TGTGCCAGCAGCGCAACCGGGGCCCCGGCGGCCCAGTACTTC. This encodes CASSATGAPAAQYF.

The genes are TRBV12-5 and TRBJ1-2, with D possibly being TRBD1 (5 bases). This CDR3 has 15 residues. V lost 4 bases, J lost 1 base, and 13 bases lay in between. CDR1 is LGHNT, CDR2 FRNRAP, per germline. CDR3 nucleotides: TGTGCTAGTGGTTCGGGGACGGCTTATAACTATGGCTACACCTTC. Its protein is CASGSGTAYNYGYTF.

This chain joins TRBV18 and TRBJ1-4, with TRBD1 as a possible D gene (6 bases). V gave up 3 bases and J gave up 2 bases, with 10 bases separating them. Germline values: CDR1 KGHSH, CDR2 LQKENI. The length of the CDR3 is 15 residues. CDR3 region: CASSPRGGTNEKLFF. The DNA for the CDR3 is TGTGCCAGCTCACCCAGGGGTGGGACTAATGAAAAACTGTTTTTT.

The genes are TRBV27 and TRBJ1-1; TRBD1 matches 9 bases. This CDR3 region has 13 residues. After removal of 3 bases from V and 4 bases from J, the junction contained 0 bases not matched to a gene. The germline V gene encodes CDR1 MNHEY and CDR2 SMNVEV (reference sequence). This chain's CDR3 is CASSLTGGTEAFF. CDR3 in DNA: TGTGCCAGCAGTTTGACAGGGGGCACTGAAGCTTTCTTT.

The rearrangement joins TRBV18 to TRBJ2-2; 11 bases align to TRBD1. Germline trimming cut 5 bases from V and 6 bases from J; bases unmatched to any gene: 8. This CDR3 region has 16 residues. Per germline, CDR1 KGHSH and CDR2 LQKENI. Here the CDR3 DNA reads TGTGCCAGCTCAATCGGACAGGGGGCTTTTTCCGGGGAGCTGTTTTTT. Residues: CASSIGQGAFSGELFF.

This sequence joins TRBV30 and TRBJ2-7; TRBD2 agrees at 8 bases. V was clipped by 3 bases and J by 7 bases; unmatched bases: 5. The germline CDR1 and CDR2 sequences are GTSNPN and SVGIG (reference sequence). The CDR3 extends over 12 amino acids. CDR3 coding DNA: TGTGCCTGGAGGCGGGGGGCGGGAGAGCAGTACTTC. This sequence encodes CAWRRGAGEQYF.

The chain is built from TRBV5-1 and TRBJ2-5; the D gene is possibly TRBD1 (5 bases). The germline gives CDR1 SGHRS, CDR2 YFSETQ. With 0 bases removed from V and 3 bases from J, the gap between germline ends came to 9 bases. CDR3 length: 14 residues. The CDR3 here is CASSLAGREETQYF. CDR3 DNA: TGCGCCAGCAGCTTGGCGGGCAGGGAAGAGACCCAGTACTTC.

The DNA of the CDR3 is TGTGCCAGCAGCCCCGGGACCTTCCCGAGGACCGGGGAGCTGTTTTTT. Translating it yields CASSPGTFPRTGELFF. J is TRBJ2-2 and V is TRBV7-2, with D possibly called TRBD1 or TRBD2 (5 bases each). The V gene lost 5 bases and the J gene lost 5 bases, with 18 bases spanning the gap. The CDR3 runs to 16 residues. Germline V gene lookup returns CDR1 SGHTA and CDR2 FQGNSA.

This rearrangement joins TRBV6-5 to TRBJ1-4, with a weak D call TRBD1 (6 bases). The CDR3 sequence is 16 residues long. V was cut by 4 bases and J by 8 bases, with 20 bases left in between. Germline V gene data show CDR1 as MNHEY and CDR2 as SVGAGI. The CDR3 spells CASSWGISGAVEKLFF. The CDR3 bases are TGTGCCAGCAGTTGGGGTATTTCGGGGGCGGTGGAAAAACTGTTTTTT.

The chain employs TRBV5-1 and TRBJ2-1; 7 nucleotides align to TRBD1. The CDR3 consists of 15 residues. Losses at the gene ends were 1 base for V and 10 bases for J; bases not matched to a gene: 11. Germline V gene lookup returns CDR1 SGHRS and CDR2 YFSETQ. As DNA, the CDR3 is TGCGCCAGCAGCTTGACAGGGGACGTGATTGACGAGCAGTTCTTC. Residues: CASSLTGDVIDEQFF.

This clone was found a few times. The gene calls are TRBV4-1 and TRBJ2-2; the match to TRBD1 covers 7 bases. The CDR3 spans 14 residues. CDR1 and CDR2 from the germline V gene are MGHRA and YSYEKL. The junction had 7 bases not matched to a gene; V was cut back by 5 bases and J by 7 bases. CDR3 residues: CASSYDRENGELFF. CDR3 DNA: TGCGCCAGCAGCTACGACAGGGAAAACGGGGAGCTGTTTTTT.

The CDR3 here is CASTDRENYGYTF. The CDR3, as DNA: TGTGCCAGCACGGACAGGGAGAACTATGGCTACACCTTC. V is TRBV2 and J is TRBJ1-2; 8 bases align to TRBD1. The germline gives CDR1 SNHLY, CDR2 FYNNEI. V shed 7 bases, J shed 2 bases, and the junction held 3 bases outside the gene matches. The CDR3 contains 13 residues. The variable domain in full, completed from reference TRBV2 and TRBJ1-2, reads EPEVTQTPSHQVTQMGQEVILRCVPISNHLYFYWYRQILGQKVEFLVSFYNNEISEKSEIFDDQFSVERPDGSNFTLKIRSTKLEDSAMYFCASTDRENYGYTFGSGTRLTVV.

As to this clone: Other nucleotide sequences in the sample specify the same CDR3. This CDR3 is CASSLGSQETQYF. CDR3 coding DNA: TGCGCCAGCAGCTTAGGCAGCCAAGAGACCCAGTACTTC. V is TRBV5-1 and J is TRBJ2-5; the D is unclear. There are 13 residues in the CDR3. V was pared by 2 bases and J by 1 base, with 6 bases between. Germline V gene lookup returns CDR1 SGHRS and CDR2 YFSETQ.

The chain recombines TRBV4-3 with TRBJ2-7; 8 nucleotides line up with TRBD2. The germline V gene encodes CDR1 LGHNA and CDR2 YSLEER. CDR3 length: 15 amino acids. Germline trimming cut 0 bases from V and 3 bases from J; bases unmatched to any gene: 4. This CDR3 reads CASSQDRGLGYEQYF. The CDR3 DNA follows: TGCGCCAGCAGCCAAGATCGGGGACTAGGCTACGAGCAGTACTTC.

The chain recombines TRBV6-1 with TRBJ2-7; TRBD1 matches 7 bases. The CDR3 is made up of 13 amino acids. Trimming removed 5 bases from V and 0 bases from J; junction bases left unmatched: 1. The germline V gene encodes CDR1 MNHNS and CDR2 SASEGT. The CDR3 loop reads CASSRTGSYEQYF. The DNA of the CDR3 is TGTGCCAGCAGTCGGACAGGCTCCTACGAGCAGTACTTC.

The gene calls are TRBV27 and TRBJ1-2; 10 bases are a match to TRBD1. Germline V gives CDR1 MNHEY, CDR2 SMNVEV (reference sequence). The ends lost 6 bases at V and 3 bases at J; junction bases unmatched: 7. There are 15 residues in the CDR3. The CDR3 is CASSETGGGYYGYTF. DNA of the CDR3: TGTGCCAGCAGCGAGACAGGGGGCGGATACTATGGCTACACCTTC.

The chain employs TRBV5-1 and TRBJ2-7; 7 nucleotides match TRBD1. CDR3 size: 13 residues. Germline CDR1 SGHRS, CDR2 YFSETQ. The V segment lost 4 bases and the J segment 1 base; nucleotides outside the gene matches: 2. The CDR3 sequence: CASSQGQSYEQYF. The CDR3 nucleotides are TGCGCCAGCAGCCAGGGACAGTCCTACGAGCAGTACTTC.

The V call is TRBV7-9, the J call TRBJ1-2; D uncertain. Germline CDR1 reads SEHNR; CDR2 reads FQNEAQ (reference sequence). The CDR3 is made up of 14 amino acids. V lost 4 bases and J lost 0, with 9 bases in between. The CDR3 reads CASSSRRANYGYTF. The CDR3 bases are TGTGCCAGCAGCTCGAGGAGGGCTAACTATGGCTACACCTTC.